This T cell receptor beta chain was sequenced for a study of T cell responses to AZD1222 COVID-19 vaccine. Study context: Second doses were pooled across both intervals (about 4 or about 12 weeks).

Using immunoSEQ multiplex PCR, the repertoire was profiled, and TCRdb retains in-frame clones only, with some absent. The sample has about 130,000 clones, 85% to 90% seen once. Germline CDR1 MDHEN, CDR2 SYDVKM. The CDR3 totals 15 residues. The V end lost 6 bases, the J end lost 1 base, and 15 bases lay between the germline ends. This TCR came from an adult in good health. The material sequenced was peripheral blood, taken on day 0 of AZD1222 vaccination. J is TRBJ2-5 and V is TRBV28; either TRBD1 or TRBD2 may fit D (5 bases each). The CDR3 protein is CASSPRDAPQETQYF. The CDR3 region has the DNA TGTGCCAGCAGCCCAAGGGACGCCCCCCAAGAGACCCAGTACTTC.